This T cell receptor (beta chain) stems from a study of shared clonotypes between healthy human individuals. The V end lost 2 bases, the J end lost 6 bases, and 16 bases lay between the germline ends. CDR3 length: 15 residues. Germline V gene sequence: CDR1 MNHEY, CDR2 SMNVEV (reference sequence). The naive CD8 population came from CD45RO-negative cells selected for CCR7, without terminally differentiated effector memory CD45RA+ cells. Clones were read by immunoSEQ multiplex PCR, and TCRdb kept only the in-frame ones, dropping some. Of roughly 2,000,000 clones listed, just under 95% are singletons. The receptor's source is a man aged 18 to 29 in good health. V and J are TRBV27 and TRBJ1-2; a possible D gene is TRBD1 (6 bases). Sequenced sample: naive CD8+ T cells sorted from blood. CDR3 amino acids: CASSLSPNREHGYTF. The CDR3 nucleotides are TGTGCCAGCAGTTTAAGCCCCAACAGGGAGCATGGCTACACCTTC.